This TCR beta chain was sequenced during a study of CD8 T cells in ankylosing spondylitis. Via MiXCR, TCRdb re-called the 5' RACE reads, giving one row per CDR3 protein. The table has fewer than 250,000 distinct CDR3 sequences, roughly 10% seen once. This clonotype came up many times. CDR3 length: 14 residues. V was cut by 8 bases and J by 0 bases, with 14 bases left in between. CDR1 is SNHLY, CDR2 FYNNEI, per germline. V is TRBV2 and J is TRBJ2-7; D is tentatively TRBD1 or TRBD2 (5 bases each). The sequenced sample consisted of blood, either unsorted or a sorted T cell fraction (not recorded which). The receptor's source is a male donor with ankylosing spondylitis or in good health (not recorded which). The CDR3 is CASVPGTFSYEQYF. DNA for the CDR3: TGTGCCAGCGTACCCGGGACCTTCTCCTACGAGCAGTACTTC.